The sequence of this T cell receptor (beta chain) was determined in a study of technical replicates of blood from a handful of donors. V lost 8 bases and J lost 3; bases outside the gene matches: 9. The CDR3 has 15 amino acids. Germline CDR1 MDHEN, CDR2 SYDVKM. Profiling relied on immunoSEQ multiplex PCR, and the TCRdb table lists in-frame clones only, not all of them. The repertoire holds approximately 16,000 clones, about nine tenths seen once, with 9.5% to 12% in the top ten. Input material: PBMCs. This sequence joins TRBV28 and TRBJ2-2; TRBD1 matches at 7 bases. This receptor was identified in a human donor in good health. The CDR3 loop is CASSIGGAYTGELFF. CDR3 nucleotide sequence: TGTGCCAGCTCCATAGGGGGCGCATACACCGGGGAGCTGTTTTTT.